This TCR beta chain was profiled in a study of cytomegalovirus exposure and HLA in healthy donors. A word on this clone: Its antigen is still unknown.

The germline CDR1 and CDR2 sequences are MNHNS and SASEGT. The V end lost 8 bases, the J end lost 11 bases, and 27 bases lay between the germline ends. CDR3 length: 15 residues. The PCR employed 60 Vbeta primers together with 13 Jbeta primers. The method was immunoSEQ multiplex PCR; TCRdb's version includes in-frame clones alone and lacks a portion of them. The sample lists around 100,000 clones; 75% to 85% were seen once. Healthy people donating bone marrow made up the donors. Study-wide findings and caveats: An apparent linkage of common viral pathogens to several of the most significant clusters emerged in a later analysis. Rare TCR sequences dominated, though some public TCRs recurred in many donors.

This TCR derives from a woman aged 18-30 years in good health and CMV-seropositive. The sample comprised PBMCs. The chain carries TRBV6-1 and TRBJ1-2; possibly TRBD1 for D (5 bases). CDR3 amino acids: CASSNSGGGWFSYTF. The CDR3 nucleotides are TGTGCCAGCTCCAACAGCGGGGGGGGGTGGTTTTCTTACACCTTC.